The clone carrying this T cell receptor beta chain was observed at least ten times. Its target is not known. Combining iRepertoire HTBI primers with Arm-PCR of CDR3 regions, the authors built TCR beta libraries. Each CDR3 protein gets one entry after TCRdb re-called the multiplex PCR reads with MiXCR. The table lists a few hundred thousand distinct CDR3 sequences, less than 15% of them singletons. Trimming cost V 4 bases and J 2 bases; bases outside gene matches: 10. The CDR3 is made up of 16 amino acids. CDR1 is MDHEN and CDR2 is SYDVKM in the germline V gene. This sample stems from a study of regulatory T cells in long-lasting Graves disease. General study results and limits: Favored gene segments in persistent disease were TRBV28, TRBJ1-2 and TRBJ2-5.

The sample's time point: newly diagnosed GD, antithyroid drugs for less than 3 months. After RNA was extracted from PBMCs, the TCR library was made from it. These data also formed part of another study, on T cells in Graves' hyperthyroidism and ophthalmopathy.

The sequencing used peripheral blood mononuclear cells (PBMCs), collected at new diagnosis, from a patient treated with antithyroid drugs. V is TRBV28 and J is TRBJ1-1; 7 bases fit TRBD1. The sequence came from a woman in her forties or fifties with Graves disease. The CDR3 DNA reads as TGTGCCAGCAGTTCTCCCCGGACAGGACGAAACACTGAAGCTTTCTTT. Protein: CASSSPRTGRNTEAFF.